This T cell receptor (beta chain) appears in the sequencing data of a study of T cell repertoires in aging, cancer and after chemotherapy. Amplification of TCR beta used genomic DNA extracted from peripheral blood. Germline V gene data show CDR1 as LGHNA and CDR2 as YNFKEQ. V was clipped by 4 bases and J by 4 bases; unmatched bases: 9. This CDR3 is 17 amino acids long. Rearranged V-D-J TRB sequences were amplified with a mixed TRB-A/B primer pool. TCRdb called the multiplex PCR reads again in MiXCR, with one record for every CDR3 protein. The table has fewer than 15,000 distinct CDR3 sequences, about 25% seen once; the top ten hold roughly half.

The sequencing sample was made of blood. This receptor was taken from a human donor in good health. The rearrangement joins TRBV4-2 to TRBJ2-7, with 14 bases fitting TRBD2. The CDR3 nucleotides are TGTGCCAGCAGCCCCCTCGGGACTAGCGGGGGTGGATACGAGCAGTACTTC. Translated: CASSPLGTSGGGYEQYF.